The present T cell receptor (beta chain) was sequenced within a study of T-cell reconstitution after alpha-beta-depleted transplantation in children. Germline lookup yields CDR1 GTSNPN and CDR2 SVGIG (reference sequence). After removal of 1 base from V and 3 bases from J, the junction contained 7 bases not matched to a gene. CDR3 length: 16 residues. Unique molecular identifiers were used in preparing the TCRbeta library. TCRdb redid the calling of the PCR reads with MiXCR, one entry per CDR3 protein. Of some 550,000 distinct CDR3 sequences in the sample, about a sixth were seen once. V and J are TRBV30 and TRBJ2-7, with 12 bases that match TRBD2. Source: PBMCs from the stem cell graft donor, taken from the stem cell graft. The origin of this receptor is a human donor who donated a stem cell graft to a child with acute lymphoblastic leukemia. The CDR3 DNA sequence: TGTGCCTGGAGTGAAAAGGGACTAGCGGGTGGCTACGAGCAGTACTTC. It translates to CAWSEKGLAGGYEQYF.